This T cell receptor beta chain emerged from a study of T cell responses to AZD1222 COVID-19 vaccine. Measured with immunoSEQ multiplex PCR; TCRdb has only the in-frame clones, and not every one. The data hold some 130,000 clones, with 80% to 90% observed a single time. Study outcomes and limitations: Repertoire sampling happened only post peak T cell response. Mapped onto spike, vaccine-associated CD4 TCRs spanned it and were dominant at 160-218 and 743-854. Elevations in Spike-specific TCR breadth and depth followed administration of two AZD1222 doses. White British ancestry dominated among donors, who included more females, and clonal diversity was possibly underestimated.

Remarks on this clone: Its antigen is as yet unknown.

The CDR3 length is 12 residues. The V and J ends lost 5 bases and 4 bases respectively, with 11 bases between them. Looked up from germline, CDR1 is SQVTM and CDR2 is ANQGSEA. The TCR was taken from an adult in good health. The sequenced sample was peripheral blood, obtained on day 0 of AZD1222 vaccination. The chain employs TRBV29-1 and TRBJ1-1; D is perhaps TRBD1 (6 bases). CDR3 loop: CSVSDRTTEAFF. The CDR3 DNA is TGCAGCGTTTCTGACAGGACCACTGAAGCTTTCTTT.